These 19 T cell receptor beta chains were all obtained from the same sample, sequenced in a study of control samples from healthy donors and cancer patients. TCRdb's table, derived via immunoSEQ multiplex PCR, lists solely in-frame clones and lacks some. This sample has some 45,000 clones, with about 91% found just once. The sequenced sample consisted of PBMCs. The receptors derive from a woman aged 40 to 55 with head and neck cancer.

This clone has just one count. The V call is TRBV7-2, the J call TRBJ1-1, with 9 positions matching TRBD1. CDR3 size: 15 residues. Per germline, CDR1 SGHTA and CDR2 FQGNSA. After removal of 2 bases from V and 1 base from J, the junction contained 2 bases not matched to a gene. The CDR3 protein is CASSLNRGPNTEAFF. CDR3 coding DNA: TGTGCCAGCAGCTTAAACAGGGGGCCGAACACTGAAGCTTTCTTT. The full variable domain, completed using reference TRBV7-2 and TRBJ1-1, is GAGVSQSPSNKVTEKGKDVELRCDPISGHTALYWYRQSLGQGLEFLIYFQGNSAPDKSGLPSDRFSAERTGGSVSTLTIQRTQQEDSAVYLCASSLNRGPNTEAFFGQGTRLTVV.

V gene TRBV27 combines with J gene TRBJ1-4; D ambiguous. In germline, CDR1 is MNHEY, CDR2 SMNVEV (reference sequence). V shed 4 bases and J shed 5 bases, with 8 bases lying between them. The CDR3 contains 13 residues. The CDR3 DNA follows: TGTGCCAGCAGTTCCCGGATCAATGAAAAACTGTTTTTT. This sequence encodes CASSSRINEKLFF.

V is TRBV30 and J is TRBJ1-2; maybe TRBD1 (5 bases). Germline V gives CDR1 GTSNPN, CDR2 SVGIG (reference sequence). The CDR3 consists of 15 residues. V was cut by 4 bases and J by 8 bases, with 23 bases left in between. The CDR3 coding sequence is TGTGCCTGGATCCTACCCGGCCAGGGTTTCAGCGGCTACACCTTC. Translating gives CAWILPGQGFSGYTF.

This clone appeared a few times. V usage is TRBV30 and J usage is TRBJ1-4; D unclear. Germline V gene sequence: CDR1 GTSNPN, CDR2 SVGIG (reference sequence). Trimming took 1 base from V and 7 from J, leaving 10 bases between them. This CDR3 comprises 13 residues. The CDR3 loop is CAWSGVYGEKLFF. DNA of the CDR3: TGTGCCTGGAGTGGTGTATACGGTGAAAAACTGTTTTTT.

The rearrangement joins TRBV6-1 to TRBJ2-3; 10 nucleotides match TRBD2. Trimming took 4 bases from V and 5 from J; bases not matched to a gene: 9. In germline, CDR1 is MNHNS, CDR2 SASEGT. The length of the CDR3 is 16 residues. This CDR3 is CASSGSSGGALDTQYF. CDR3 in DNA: TGTGCCAGCAGTGGATCGAGCGGGGGGGCTTTAGATACGCAGTATTTT.

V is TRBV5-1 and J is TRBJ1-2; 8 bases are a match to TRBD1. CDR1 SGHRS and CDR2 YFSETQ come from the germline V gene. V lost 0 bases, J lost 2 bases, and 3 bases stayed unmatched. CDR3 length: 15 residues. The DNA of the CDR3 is TGCGCCAGCAGCTTGGGGTCAGGGGGCAACTATGGCTACACCTTC. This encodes CASSLGSGGNYGYTF. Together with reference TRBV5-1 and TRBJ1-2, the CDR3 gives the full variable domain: KAGVTQTPRYLIKTRGQQVTLSCSPISGHRSVSWYQQTPGQGLQFLFEYFSETQRNKGNFPGRFSGRQFSNSRSEMNVSTLELGDSALYLCASSLGSGGNYGYTFGSGTRLTVV.

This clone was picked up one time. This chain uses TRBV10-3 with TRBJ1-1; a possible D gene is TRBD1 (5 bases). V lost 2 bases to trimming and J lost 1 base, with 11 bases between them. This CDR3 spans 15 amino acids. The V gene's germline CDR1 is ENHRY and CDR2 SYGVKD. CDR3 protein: CAISEIGAGNTEAFF. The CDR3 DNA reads TGTGCCATCAGTGAGATCGGGGCAGGGAACACTGAAGCTTTCTTT.

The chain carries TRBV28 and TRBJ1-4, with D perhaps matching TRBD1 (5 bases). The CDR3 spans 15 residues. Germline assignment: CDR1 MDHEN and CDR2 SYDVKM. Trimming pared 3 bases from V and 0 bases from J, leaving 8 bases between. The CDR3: CASSFDSTTNEKLFF. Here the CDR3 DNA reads TGTGCCAGCAGTTTTGACAGTACAACTAATGAAAAACTGTTTTTT.

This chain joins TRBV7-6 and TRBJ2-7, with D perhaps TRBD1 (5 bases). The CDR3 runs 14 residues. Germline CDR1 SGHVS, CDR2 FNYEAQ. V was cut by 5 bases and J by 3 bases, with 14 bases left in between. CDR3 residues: CASSPAGQGYEQYF. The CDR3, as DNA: TGTGCCAGCAGCCCCGCTGGGCAGGGCTACGAGCAGTACTTC.

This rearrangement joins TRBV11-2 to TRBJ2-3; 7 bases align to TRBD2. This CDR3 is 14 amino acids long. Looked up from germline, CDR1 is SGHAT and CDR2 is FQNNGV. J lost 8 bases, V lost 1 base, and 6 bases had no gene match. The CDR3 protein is CASSLGGGPRTQYF. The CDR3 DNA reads TGTGCCAGCAGCTTAGGGGGAGGGCCACGTACGCAGTATTTT.

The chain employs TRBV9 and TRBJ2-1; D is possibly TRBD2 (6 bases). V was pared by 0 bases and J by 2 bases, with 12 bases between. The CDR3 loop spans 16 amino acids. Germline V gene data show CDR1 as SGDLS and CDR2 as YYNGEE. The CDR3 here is CASSVDSAGAYNEQFF. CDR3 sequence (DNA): TGTGCCAGCAGCGTAGACTCAGCGGGCGCCTACAATGAGCAGTTCTTC.

CDR3 loop: CASSQGDGYEQYF. Written as DNA, the CDR3 is TGTGCCAGCAGCCAAGGCGATGGCTACGAGCAGTACTTC. The chain recombines TRBV4-2 with TRBJ2-7; D remains unclear. CDR3 length equals 13 residues. In germline, CDR1 is LGHNA, CDR2 YNFKEQ. Trimming pared 1 base from V and 3 bases from J, leaving 7 bases between.

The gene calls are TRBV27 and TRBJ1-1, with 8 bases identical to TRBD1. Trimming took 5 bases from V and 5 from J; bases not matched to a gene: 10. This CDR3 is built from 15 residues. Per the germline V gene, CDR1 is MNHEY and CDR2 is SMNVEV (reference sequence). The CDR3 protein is CASSIRTGTGTEAFF. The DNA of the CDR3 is TGTGCCAGCAGTATACGGACAGGGACGGGGACTGAAGCTTTCTTT.

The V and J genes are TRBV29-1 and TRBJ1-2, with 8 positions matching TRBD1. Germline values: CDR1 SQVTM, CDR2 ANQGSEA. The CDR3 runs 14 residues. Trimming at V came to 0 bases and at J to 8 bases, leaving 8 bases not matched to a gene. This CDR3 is CSVEDRQGARGYTF. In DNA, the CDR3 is TGCAGCGTTGAAGATCGGCAGGGGGCAAGGGGCTACACCTTC. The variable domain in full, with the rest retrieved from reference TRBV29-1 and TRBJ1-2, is SAVISQKPSRDICQRGTSLTIQCQVDSQVTMMFWYRQQPGQSLTLIATANQGSEATYESGFVIDKFPISRPNLTFSTLTVSNMSPEDSSIYLCSVEDRQGARGYTFGSGTRLTVV.

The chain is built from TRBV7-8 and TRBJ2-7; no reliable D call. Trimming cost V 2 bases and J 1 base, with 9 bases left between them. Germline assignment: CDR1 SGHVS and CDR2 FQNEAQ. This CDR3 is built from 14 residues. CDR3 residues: CASSLNEQSYEQYF. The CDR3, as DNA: TGTGCCAGCAGCTTAAACGAACAGTCCTACGAGCAGTACTTC. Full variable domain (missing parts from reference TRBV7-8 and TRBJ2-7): GAGVSQSPRYKVAKRGQDVALRCDPISGHVSLFWYQQALGQGPEFLTYFQNEAQLDKSGLPSDRFFAERPEGSVSTLKIQRTQQEDSAVYLCASSLNEQSYEQYFGPGTRLTVT.

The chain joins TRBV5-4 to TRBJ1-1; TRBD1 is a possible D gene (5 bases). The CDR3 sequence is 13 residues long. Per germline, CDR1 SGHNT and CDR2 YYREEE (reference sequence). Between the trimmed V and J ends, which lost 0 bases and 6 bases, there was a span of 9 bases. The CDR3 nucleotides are TGTGCCAGCAGCTTGGCCGGGGGGGCTGAAGCTTTCTTT. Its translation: CASSLAGGAEAFF.

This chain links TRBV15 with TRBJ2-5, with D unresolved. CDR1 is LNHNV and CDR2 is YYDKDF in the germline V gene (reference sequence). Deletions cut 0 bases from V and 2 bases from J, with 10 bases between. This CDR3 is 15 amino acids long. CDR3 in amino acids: CATSRDRGQQETQYF. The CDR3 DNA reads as TGTGCCACCAGCAGAGATCGTGGCCAGCAAGAGACCCAGTACTTC.

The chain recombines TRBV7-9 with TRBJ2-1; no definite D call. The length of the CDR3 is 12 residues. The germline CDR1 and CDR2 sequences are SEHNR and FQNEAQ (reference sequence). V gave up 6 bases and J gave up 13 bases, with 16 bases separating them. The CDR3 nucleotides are TGTGCCAGCAGTTCCGCAACCCGGGCCCAGTTCTTC. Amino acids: CASSSATRAQFF.

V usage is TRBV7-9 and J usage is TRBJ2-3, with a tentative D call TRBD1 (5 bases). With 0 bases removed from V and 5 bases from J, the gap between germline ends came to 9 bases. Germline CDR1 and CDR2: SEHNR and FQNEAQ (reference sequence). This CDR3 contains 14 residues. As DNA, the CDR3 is TGTGCCAGCAGCTTAGCGCAGGGTGGAGATACGCAGTATTTT. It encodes CASSLAQGGDTQYF.